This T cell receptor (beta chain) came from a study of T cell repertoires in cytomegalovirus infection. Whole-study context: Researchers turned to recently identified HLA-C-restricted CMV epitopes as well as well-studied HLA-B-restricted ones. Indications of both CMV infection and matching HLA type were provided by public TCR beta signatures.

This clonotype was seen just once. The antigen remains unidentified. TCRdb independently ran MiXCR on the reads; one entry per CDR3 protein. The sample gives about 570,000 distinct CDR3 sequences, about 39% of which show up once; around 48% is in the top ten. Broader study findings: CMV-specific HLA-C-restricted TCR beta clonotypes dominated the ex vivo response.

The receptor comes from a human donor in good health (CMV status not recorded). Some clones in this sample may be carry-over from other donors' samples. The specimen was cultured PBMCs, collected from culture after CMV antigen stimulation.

Here the CDR3 reads CASSGGTDYNEQFF. CDR3 DNA sequence: TGTGCCAGCAGTGGAGGGACCGACTACAATGAGCAGTTCTTC. The chain uses TRBV2 and TRBJ2-1, with D perhaps given as TRBD1 or TRBD2 (5 bases each). The V and J ends lost 4 bases and 3 bases respectively, with 10 bases between them. Looked up from germline, CDR1 is SNHLY and CDR2 is FYNNEI. The length of the CDR3 is 14 residues.